The TCR beta chain described here comes from a study of cytotoxic CD8 clonotypes in ibrutinib-treated CLL. The wider study: On average, around 85,000 productive rearrangements and more than 200,000 productive templates per sample.

The study's findings and limits: Baseline clonality, above age-matched healthy donor levels, tracked circulating CD8+ T-cell counts. The clonality went up when patients responded to ibrutinib and dropped back toward baseline at progression. Under therapy, public clonotypes either contracted or stayed stable, and they were uncommon.

Points on this clone: Its antigen is not identified.

V was clipped by 5 bases and J by 5 bases, with 15 bases between them. There are 14 residues in the CDR3. Germline CDR1 and CDR2: MNHNS and SASEGT. Clones were read by immunoSEQ multiplex PCR, and TCRdb kept only the in-frame ones, dropping some. The top ten hold about 2% of the sample, which has 100,000 to 150,000 clones, approximately 85% seen once. The input for sequencing was PBMCs, taken after 24 months of ibrutinib treatment. V is TRBV6-1 and J is TRBJ2-5; D may match TRBD1 or TRBD2 (5 bases each). This TCR derives from a human donor with chronic lymphocytic leukemia. The CDR3 DNA follows: TGTGCCAGCAGTCAGGGACCTACTATTGAGACCCAGTACTTC. This codes for CASSQGPTIETQYF.